The 5 T cell receptor beta chains below were found in one sample sequenced in a study of Graves' ophthalmopathy and Graves' hyperthyroidism. TCR beta CDR3 amplification used RNA transcripts. RT-PCR in the first round used HTBI primers; a second-round multiplex PCR followed. MiXCR, applied by TCRdb to the multiplex PCR reads, yields one record per CDR3 protein. The table shows over a million distinct CDR3 sequences, with 35% to 45% occurring only once. The sequencing input was peripheral blood or thyroid tissue (not recorded which). The receptors derive from an adult man with Graves' hyperthyroidism.

Concerning this clonotype: A read error may be the cause here, since a much bigger clone is one base away. The CDR3 nucleotides are TGCAGTGCTAGAGATAGAAGGGGCGCAGCTAGTGAAAAACTGTTTTTT. Protein sequence: CSARDRRGAASEKLFF. This chain links TRBV20-1 with TRBJ1-4; tentatively, D is TRBD1 (5 bases). Germline V gene lookup returns CDR1 DFQATT and CDR2 SNEGSKA (reference sequence). The V end was cut by 0 bases, the J end by 7 bases, with 18 bases between. The CDR3 sequence is 16 residues long.

This clonotype showed up many times. This chain connects TRBV28 to TRBJ1-2, with TRBD1 as a possible D gene (5 bases). Germline V CDR1 and CDR2: MDHEN, SYDVKM. Trimming shortened V by 8 bases and J by 0 bases, and 7 bases separated the two germline ends. The CDR3 covers 12 residues. The CDR3 is CASQQANYGYTF. Here the CDR3 DNA reads TGTGCCAGCCAACAGGCTAACTATGGCTACACCTTC.

The rearrangement uses TRBV12-3 or TRBV12-4 and TRBJ1-2; 8 bases match TRBD1. The CDR3 loop spans 13 amino acids. After removal of 8 bases from V and 8 bases from J, the junction contained 10 bases not matched to a gene. Here the CDR3 DNA reads TGTGCCAGCGCCGGACAGGGATTCGGCGGCTACACCTTC. This encodes CASAGQGFGGYTF.

Of note for this clonotype: Since a much larger clone is just one base distant, this may be a read error. This chain uses TRBV29-1 with TRBJ2-7; TRBD1 aligns across 10 bases. With V trimmed by 3 bases and J by 0 bases, 8 bases remained unmatched. Per germline, CDR1 SQVTM and CDR2 ANQGSEA. The CDR3 covers 16 residues. CDR3 region: CSVEGTGVLGSYEQYF. Written as DNA, the CDR3 is TGCAGCGTTGAGGGGACAGGGGTTTTGGGCTCCTACGAGCAGTACTTC.

This clonotype was observed many times. This chain links TRBV12-3 or TRBV12-4 with TRBJ1-5, with 8 bases identical to TRBD1. This CDR3 is built from 14 residues. V was clipped by 6 bases and J by 7 bases; unmatched bases: 8. The CDR3 sequence is CASRTDRAGQPQHF. In DNA form, the CDR3 reads TGTGCCAGCAGAACGGACAGGGCCGGACAGCCCCAGCATTTT.